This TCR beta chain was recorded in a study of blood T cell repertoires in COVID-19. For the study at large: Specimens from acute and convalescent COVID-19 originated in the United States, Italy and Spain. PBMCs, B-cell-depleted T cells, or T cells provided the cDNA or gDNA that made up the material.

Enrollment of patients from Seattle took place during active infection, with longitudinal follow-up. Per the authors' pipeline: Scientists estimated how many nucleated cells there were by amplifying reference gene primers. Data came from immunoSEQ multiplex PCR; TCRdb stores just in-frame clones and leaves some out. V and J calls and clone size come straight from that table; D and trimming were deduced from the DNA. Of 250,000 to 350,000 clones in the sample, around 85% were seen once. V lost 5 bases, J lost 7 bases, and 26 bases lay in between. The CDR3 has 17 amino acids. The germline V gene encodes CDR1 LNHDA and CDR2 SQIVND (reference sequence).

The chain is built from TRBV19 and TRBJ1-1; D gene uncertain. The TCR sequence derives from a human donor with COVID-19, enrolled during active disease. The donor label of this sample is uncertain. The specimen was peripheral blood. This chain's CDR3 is CASSPRLSAARQVEAFF. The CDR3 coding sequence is TGTGCCAGTAGTCCAAGACTGTCAGCGGCCCGTCAGGTTGAAGCTTTCTTT.